What follows is one T cell receptor beta chain and its context. Its antigen is still unknown. Every sample yielded at least 6.5 million isolated PBMCs. V lost 5 bases and J 4 bases, leaving 22 bases between the germline ends. Germline V gene lookup returns CDR1 SGHTA and CDR2 FQGNSA. The CDR3 runs 17 residues. The data are from a study of blood T cells in healthy people across ages. Study at large: Capture by template switching was about one barcoded beta molecule per two T cells.

Combining a sample-barcoded 5' primer with a J-beta primer mix, a second PCR ran for about 7 to 12 cycles. TCRdb ran MiXCR on the 5' RACE reads and lists one entry per CDR3 protein. The sample holds 1.5 million to 1.8 million distinct CDR3 sequences, about 42% seen once. Study outcomes and limitations: Donors of long life had a larger count of naive CD4+ cells and greater diversity than aged donors.

The J gene is TRBJ2-3, the V gene TRBV7-2, with D possibly TRBD2 on 6 matching bases. Material: blood. The sequence came from a woman between 18 and 29 years old in good health. The CDR3 bases are TGTGCCAGCAGCCCCAAACCACCGGGAGTCGGCGCAGATACGCAGTATTTT. It is translated as CASSPKPPGVGADTQYF.